Listed below are T cell receptor beta chains from one sample, sequenced in a study of cytomegalovirus exposure and HLA in healthy donors. Measured with immunoSEQ multiplex PCR; TCRdb has only the in-frame clones, and not every one. The sample yields about 190,000 clones, roughly four fifths seen once. Sequencing was carried out using PBMCs. The source is a young woman in good health and CMV-seropositive. Both conserved end residues are part of each CDR3. D genes are given only for firm matches.

TRBD2 | TRBV5-8 | CASSSHPLAGGPDEQYF
. | TRBV28 | CASSHHSGNTIYF
. | TRBV5-6 | CASSLVRGLYNEQFF
TRBD1 | TRBV5-1 | CASSLLSTGDGYGYTF
. | TRBV18 | CASSPPLAVSSYNEQFF
. | TRBV7-2 | CASSRDRSGSRRYF
TRBD1 | TRBV19 | CASSSRDRFHSGANVLTF
TRBD2 | TRBV19 | CASSILAGSEQFF
. | TRBV19 | CATMRGGQHNYGYTF
TRBD2 | TRBV7-7 | CASSLLAGGGNEQFF
TRBD1 | TRBV4-1 | CASSHAGQGNQPQHF
TRBD1 | TRBV4-2 | CASNTGVNGYTF
TRBD2 | TRBV15 | CATDSGSTDTQYF
TRBD2 | TRBV5-8 | CASSLREGRQRAGVTQYF
. | TRBV12-5 | CASALGDNEQFF
TRBD1 | TRBV4-1 | CASSPPPGQGIYEQYF
TRBD2 | TRBV6-5 | CASGGPDGELFF
. | TRBV9 | CASSAGFEQYF
. | TRBV5-1 | CASSLDGPDNQPQHF
. | TRBV5-5 | CASSGGGGRREQYF
. | TRBV19 | CASSLGDQPQHF
. | TRBV27 | CASSPGGAGYGYAF
. | TRBV6-5 | CASSLQGSEQYF
TRBD2 | TRBV4-2 | CASSQDASGRPSYEQYF
. | TRBV4-1 | CASSQAGGHEQYF
. | TRBV6-5 | CASSQTGGPEKLFF
. | TRBV5-6 | CASSLGGLREQYF
TRBD2 | TRBV2 | CASSPLAGVTDTQYF
TRBD1 | TRBV5-1 | CASSYTGGARNTEAFF
TRBD2 | TRBV4-1 | CASSQDPSGTYEQYF
TRBD1 | TRBV29-1 | CSVDRGTYNEQFF
. | TRBV19 | CASKYAVLGTDTQYF
TRBD1 | TRBV10-2 | CASSGTGTQETQYF
TRBD1 | TRBV19 | CASSIGQGLAKNIQYF
TRBD1 | TRBV4-1 | CASSQDDRGYYEQYF
. | TRBV6-5 | CASSYSGGSNYGYTF
. | TRBV2 | CASSGTAYYEQYF
. | TRBV6-6 | CASNPGTPFSNQPQHF
TRBD1 | TRBV5-6 | CASSSGQGYYEQYF
TRBD1 | TRBV19 | CASSDWTGKDEQYF
. | TRBV19 | CASSIGGVAKNIQYF
. | TRBV6-5 | CASTKLGYNEQFF
TRBD2 | TRBV9 | CASSPSGSQYNEQFF
. | TRBV11-2 | CASSFGAKEQYF
. | TRBV6-1 | CASSLGVANTGELFF
. | TRBV28 | CASSPARNEQFF
TRBD1 | TRBV28 | CASRTGTADYYSNQPQHF
. | TRBV7-9 | CASSSDITSYEQYF
TRBD1 | TRBV27 | CASSRTGNTEAFF